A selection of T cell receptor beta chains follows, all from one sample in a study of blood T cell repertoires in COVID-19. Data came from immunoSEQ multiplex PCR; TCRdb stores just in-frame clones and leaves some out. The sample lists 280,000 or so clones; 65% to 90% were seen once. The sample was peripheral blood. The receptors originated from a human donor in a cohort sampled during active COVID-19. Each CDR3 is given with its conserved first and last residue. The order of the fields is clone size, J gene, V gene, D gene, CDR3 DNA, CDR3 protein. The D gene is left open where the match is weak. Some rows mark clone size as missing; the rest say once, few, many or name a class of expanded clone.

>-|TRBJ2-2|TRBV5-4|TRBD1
TGTGCCAGCAGTCAAGGACAGGGAACAAACACCGGGGAGCTGTTTTTT
CASSQGQGTNTGELFF
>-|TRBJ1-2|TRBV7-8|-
TGTGCCAGCAGCTTAACAGGGTCCTATGGCTACACCTTC
CASSLTGSYGYTF
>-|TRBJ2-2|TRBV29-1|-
TGCAGCGTCGGCGGGCTGAACACCGGGGAGCTGTTTTTT
CSVGGLNTGELFF
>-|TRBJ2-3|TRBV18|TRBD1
TGTGCCAGCTCACCAAAACAGGGGCCAGATACGCAGTATTTT
CASSPKQGPDTQYF
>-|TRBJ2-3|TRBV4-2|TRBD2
TGTGCCAGCAGCCAAGTACACGGGAGGCTAGATACGCAGTATTTT
CASSQVHGRLDTQYF
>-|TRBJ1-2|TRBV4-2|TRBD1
TGTGCCAGCAGCCAAGCGGGACAGGAACATGGCTACACCTTC
CASSQAGQEHGYTF
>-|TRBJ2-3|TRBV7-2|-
TGTGCCAGCAGCTTAGCAATCGTCACGGGCACAGATACGCAGTATTTT
CASSLAIVTGTDTQYF
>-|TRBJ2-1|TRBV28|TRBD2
TGTGCCAGCAGAGCGGCTAGCGGGAACTACAATGAGCAGTTCTTC
CASRAASGNYNEQFF
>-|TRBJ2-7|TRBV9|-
TGTGCCAGCAGCGTGGACGGGAGCTCCTACGAGCAGTACTTC
CASSVDGSSYEQYF
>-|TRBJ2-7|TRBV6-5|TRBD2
TGTGCCAGCAGTTCGAGCGGGAGGGCCTACGAGCAGTACTTC
CASSSSGRAYEQYF
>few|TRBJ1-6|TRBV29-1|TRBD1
TGCAGCGTTAGGGGGGACAGCCCGAATTCACCCCTCCACTTT
CSVRGDSPNSPLHF
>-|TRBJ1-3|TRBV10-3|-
TGTGCCATCAGTGAGTCTGTTCTCTCTGGAAACACCATATATTTT
CAISESVLSGNTIYF
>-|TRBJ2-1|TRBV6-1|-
TGTGCCAGCAGTGAATCCGGGAGCTCCTACAATGAGCAGTTCTTC
CASSESGSSYNEQFF
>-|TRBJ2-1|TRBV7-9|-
TGTGCCAGCAGCTTAAGGGGGGGCAATGAGCAGTTCTTC
CASSLRGGNEQFF
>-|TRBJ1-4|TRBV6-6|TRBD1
TGTGCCAGCGGTTTGACAGGGGGAATGTCTAATGAAAAACTGTTTTTT
CASGLTGGMSNEKLFF
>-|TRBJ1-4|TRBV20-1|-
TGCAGTGCTAGTTCCGCCGGAGGGTGGGGGGAAAAACTGTTTTTT
CSASSAGGWGEKLFF
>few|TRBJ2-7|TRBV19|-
TGTGCCAGTAGTCGTAGCGCGAAGGTATACGAGCAGTACTTC
CASSRSAKVYEQYF
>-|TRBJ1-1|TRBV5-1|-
TGCGCCAGCAGCTTGAGGCAGGCGAACACTGAAGCTTTCTTT
CASSLRQANTEAFF
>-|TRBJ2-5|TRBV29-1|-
TGCAGCGTTGAAGGGCGGGAAAGTCCCGAGACCCAGTACTTC
CSVEGRESPETQYF
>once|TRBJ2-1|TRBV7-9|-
TGTGCCAGCAGCTTAACCCAGGTCAATGAGCAGTTCTTC
CASSLTQVNEQFF
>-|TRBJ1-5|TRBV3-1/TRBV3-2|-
TGTGCCAGCAGCCCGGGGAGTAGCAATCAGCCCCAGCATTTT
CASSPGSSNQPQHF
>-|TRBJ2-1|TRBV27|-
TGTGCCAGCAGTTCAGGGAGGAATGAGCAGTTCTTC
CASSSGRNEQFF
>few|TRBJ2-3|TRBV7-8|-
TGTGCCAGCAGTCAAGTTCGCTGGGGAGCAGATACGCAGTATTTT
CASSQVRWGADTQYF
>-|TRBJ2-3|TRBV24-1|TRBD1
TGTGCCACCAGTGATTTGTTGGACAGGGGGGGAGATACGCAGTATTTT
CATSDLLDRGGDTQYF
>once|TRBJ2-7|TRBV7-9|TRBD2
TGTGCCAGCAGCTCCGGGACTAGCCTTCGGGAGCAGTACTTC
CASSSGTSLREQYF
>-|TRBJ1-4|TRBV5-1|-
TGCGCCAGCAGCCGGATTGGAGGAACTAATGAAAAACTGTTTTTT
CASSRIGGTNEKLFF
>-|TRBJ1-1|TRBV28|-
TGTGCCAGCACCTTGGACAGATGGGGGATTGAAGCTTTCTTT
CASTLDRWGIEAFF
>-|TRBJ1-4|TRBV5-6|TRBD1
TGTGCCAGCAGCTTCACAGGGGCGGGTAATGAAAAACTGTTTTTT
CASSFTGAGNEKLFF